This record covers a single TCR beta chain. These data come from a study of blood T cell repertoires in COVID-19. Across the whole study: The United States, Italy and Spain provided the acute and convalescent COVID-19 samples. In each case, the material was cDNA or gDNA derived from T cells, B-cell-depleted T cells, or PBMCs.

Clones were sequenced by immunoSEQ multiplex PCR, and TCRdb holds only the in-frame ones, with some missing. This sample carries about 110,000 clones, around 89% of them seen once, and the ten largest clones take 1.1%. The clonotype was recovered from a human donor in a cohort sampled during active COVID-19. Sequenced: peripheral blood.

The CDR3 region has the DNA TGTGCCAGCAGCTCCTCTAGTCCTGGGTTCGGCGGTCAGCCCCAGCATTTT. Its translation is CASSSSSPGFGGQPQHF. The chain is built from TRBV7-8 and TRBJ1-5, with unresolved D. Per the germline V gene, CDR1 is SGHVS and CDR2 is FQNEAQ. CDR3 length: 17 amino acids. The V gene lost 4 bases and the J gene lost 6 bases, with 22 bases spanning the gap.